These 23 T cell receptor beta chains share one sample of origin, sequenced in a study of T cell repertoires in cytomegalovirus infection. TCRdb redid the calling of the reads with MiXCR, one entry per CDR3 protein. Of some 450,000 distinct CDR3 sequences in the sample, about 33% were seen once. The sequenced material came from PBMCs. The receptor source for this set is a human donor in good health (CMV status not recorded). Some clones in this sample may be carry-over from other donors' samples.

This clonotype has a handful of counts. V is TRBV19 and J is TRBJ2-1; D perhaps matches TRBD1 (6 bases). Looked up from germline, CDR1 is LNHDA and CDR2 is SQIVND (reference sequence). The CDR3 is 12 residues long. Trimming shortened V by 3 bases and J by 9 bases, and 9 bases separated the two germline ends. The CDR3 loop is CASSMRGFEQFF. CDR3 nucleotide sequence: TGTGCCAGTAGTATGAGGGGGTTTGAGCAGTTCTTC.

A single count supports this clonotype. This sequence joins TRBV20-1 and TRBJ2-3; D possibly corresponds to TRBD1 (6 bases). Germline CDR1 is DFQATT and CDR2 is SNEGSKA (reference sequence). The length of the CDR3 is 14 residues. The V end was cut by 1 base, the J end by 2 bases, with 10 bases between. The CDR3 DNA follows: TGCAGTGCTAGAGTTCGGACAGTCACAGATACGCAGTATTTT. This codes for CSARVRTVTDTQYF.

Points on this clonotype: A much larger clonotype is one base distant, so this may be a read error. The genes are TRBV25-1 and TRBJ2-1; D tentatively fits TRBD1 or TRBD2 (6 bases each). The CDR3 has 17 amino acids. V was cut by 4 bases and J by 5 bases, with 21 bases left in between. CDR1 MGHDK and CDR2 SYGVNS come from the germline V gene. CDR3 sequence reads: CASSGPRRGRGDNEQFF. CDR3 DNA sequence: TGTGCCAGCAGTGGGCCGCGGAGGGGCAGGGGTGACAATGAGCAGTTCTTC.

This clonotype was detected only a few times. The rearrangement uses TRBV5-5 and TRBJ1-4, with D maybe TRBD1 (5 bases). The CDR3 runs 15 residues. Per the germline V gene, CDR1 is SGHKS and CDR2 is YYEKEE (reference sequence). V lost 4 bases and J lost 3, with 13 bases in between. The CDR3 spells CASSTDPGPNEKLFF. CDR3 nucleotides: TGTGCCAGCAGCACCGACCCGGGGCCTAATGAAAAACTGTTTTTT.

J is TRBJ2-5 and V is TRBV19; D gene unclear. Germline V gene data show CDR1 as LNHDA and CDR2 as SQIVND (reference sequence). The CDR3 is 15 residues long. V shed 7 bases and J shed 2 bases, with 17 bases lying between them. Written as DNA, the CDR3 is TGTGCCAGTAAAGGGCTCGGAACCATACAAGAGACCCAGTACTTC. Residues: CASKGLGTIQETQYF.

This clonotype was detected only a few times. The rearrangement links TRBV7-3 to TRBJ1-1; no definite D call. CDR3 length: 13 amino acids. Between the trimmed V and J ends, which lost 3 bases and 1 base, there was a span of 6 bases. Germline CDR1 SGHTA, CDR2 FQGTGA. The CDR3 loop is CASSFGWNTEAFF. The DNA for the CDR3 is TGTGCCAGCAGCTTCGGGTGGAACACTGAAGCTTTCTTT.

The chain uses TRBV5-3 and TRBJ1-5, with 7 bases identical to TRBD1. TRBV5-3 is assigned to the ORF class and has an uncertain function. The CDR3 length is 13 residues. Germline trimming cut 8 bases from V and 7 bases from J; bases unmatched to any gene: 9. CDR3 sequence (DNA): TGTGCCAGCAGCATACAGGGGTCCCAGCCCCAGCATTTT. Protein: CASSIQGSQPQHF.

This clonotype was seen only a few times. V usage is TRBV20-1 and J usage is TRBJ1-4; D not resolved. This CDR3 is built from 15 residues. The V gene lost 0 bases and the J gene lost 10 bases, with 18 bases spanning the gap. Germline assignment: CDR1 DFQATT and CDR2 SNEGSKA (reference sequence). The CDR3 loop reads CSARETGSQTGKLFF. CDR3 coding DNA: TGCAGTGCTAGAGAGACGGGATCCCAAACGGGAAAACTGTTTTTT.

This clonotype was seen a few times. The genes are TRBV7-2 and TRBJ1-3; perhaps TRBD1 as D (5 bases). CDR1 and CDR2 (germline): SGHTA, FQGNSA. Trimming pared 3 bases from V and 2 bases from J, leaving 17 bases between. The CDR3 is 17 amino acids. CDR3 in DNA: TGTGCCAGCAGCTTGCGTCTGGGACTGAACGCTGGAAACACCATATATTTT. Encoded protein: CASSLRLGLNAGNTIYF.

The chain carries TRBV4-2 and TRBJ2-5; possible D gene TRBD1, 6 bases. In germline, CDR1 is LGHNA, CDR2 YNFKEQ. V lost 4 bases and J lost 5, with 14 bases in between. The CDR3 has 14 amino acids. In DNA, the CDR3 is TGTGCCAGCAGCCTATCCAGGGGTGTGGAGACCCAGTACTTC. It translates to CASSLSRGVETQYF.

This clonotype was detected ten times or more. The CDR3 reads CASSLGANNSPLHF. As DNA, the CDR3 is TGTGCCAGCAGCTTAGGGGCCAATAATTCACCCCTCCACTTT. This chain connects TRBV7-2 to TRBJ1-6; D remains ambiguous. The germline V gene encodes CDR1 SGHTA and CDR2 FQGNSA. CDR3 length equals 14 residues. Trimming cost V 1 base and J 5 bases, with 6 bases left between them. The whole variable domain, remainder taken from reference TRBV7-2 and TRBJ1-6, is GAGVSQSPSNKVTEKGKDVELRCDPISGHTALYWYRQSLGQGLEFLIYFQGNSAPDKSGLPSDRFSAERTGGSVSTLTIQRTQQEDSAVYLCASSLGANNSPLHFGNGTRLTVT.

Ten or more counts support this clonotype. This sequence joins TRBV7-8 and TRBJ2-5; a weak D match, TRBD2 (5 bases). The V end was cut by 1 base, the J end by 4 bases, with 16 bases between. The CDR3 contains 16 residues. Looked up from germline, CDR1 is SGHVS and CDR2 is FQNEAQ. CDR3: CASSLVRLGGIETQYF. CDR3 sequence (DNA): TGTGCCAGCAGCTTAGTCCGTCTCGGAGGTATAGAGACCCAGTACTTC.

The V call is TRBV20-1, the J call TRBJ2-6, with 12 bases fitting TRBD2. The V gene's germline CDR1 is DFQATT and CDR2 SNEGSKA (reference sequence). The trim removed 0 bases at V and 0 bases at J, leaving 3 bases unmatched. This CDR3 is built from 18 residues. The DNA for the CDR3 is TGCAGTGCTAGAGAGGGACTAGCGGGCCGCTCTGGGGCCAACGTCCTGACTTTC. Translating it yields CSAREGLAGRSGANVLTF.

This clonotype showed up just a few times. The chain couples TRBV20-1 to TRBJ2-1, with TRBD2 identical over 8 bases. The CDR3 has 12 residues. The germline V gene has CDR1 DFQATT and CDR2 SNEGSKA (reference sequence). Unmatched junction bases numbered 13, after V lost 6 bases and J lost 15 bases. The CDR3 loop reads CSATATGGPSFF. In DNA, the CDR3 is TGCAGTGCGACCGCCACGGGGGGGCCGTCGTTCTTC.

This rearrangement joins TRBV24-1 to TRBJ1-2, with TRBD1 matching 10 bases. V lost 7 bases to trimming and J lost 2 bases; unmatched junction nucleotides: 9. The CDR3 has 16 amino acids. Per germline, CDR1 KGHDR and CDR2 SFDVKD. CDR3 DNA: TGTGCCACCAGCCCCGGACAGGGGGATATAAACTATGGCTACACCTTC. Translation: CATSPGQGDINYGYTF.

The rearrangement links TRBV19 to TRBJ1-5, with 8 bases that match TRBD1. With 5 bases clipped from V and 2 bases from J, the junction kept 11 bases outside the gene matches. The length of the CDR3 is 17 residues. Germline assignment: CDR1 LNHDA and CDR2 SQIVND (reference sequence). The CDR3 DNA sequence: TGTGCCAGTAGTCCCTGGACAGGGCATCCTGGCAATCAGCCCCAGCATTTT. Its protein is CASSPWTGHPGNQPQHF. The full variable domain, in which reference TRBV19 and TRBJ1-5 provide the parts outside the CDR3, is DGGITQSPKYLFRKEGQNVTLSCEQNLNHDAMYWYRQDPGQGLRLIYYSQIVNDFQKGDIAEGYSVSREKKESFPLTVTSAQKNPTAFYLCASSPWTGHPGNQPQHFGDGTRLSIL.

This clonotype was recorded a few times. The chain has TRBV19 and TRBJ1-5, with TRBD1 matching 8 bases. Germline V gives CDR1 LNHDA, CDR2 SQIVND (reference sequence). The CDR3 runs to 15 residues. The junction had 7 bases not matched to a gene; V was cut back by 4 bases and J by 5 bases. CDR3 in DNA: TGTGCCAGTAGTAACTACCAGGGGGCAGATCAGCCCCAGCATTTT. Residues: CASSNYQGADQPQHF.

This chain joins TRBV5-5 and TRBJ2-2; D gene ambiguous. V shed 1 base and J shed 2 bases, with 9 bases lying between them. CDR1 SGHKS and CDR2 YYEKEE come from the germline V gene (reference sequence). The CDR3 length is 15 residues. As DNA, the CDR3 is TGTGCCAGCAGCTTGAAAGTAGGCAACACCGGGGAGCTGTTTTTT. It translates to CASSLKVGNTGELFF.

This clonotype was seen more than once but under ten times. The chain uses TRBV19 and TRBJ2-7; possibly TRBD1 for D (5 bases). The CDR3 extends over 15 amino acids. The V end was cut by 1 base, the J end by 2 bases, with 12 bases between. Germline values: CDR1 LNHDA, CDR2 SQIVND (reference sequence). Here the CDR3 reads CASSIGLLGPYEQYF. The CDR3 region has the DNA TGTGCCAGTAGTATAGGCCTACTGGGGCCCTACGAGCAGTACTTC.

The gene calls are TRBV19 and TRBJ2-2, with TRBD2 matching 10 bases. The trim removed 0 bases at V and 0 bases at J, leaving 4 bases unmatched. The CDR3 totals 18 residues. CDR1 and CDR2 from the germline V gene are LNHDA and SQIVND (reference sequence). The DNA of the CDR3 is TGTGCCAGTAGTATAGATTCGACTAGCGGGTCGAACACCGGGGAGCTGTTTTTT. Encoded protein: CASSIDSTSGSNTGELFF.

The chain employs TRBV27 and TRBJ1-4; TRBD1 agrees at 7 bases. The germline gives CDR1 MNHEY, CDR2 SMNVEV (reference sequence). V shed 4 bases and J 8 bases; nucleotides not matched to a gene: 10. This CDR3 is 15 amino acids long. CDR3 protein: CASSSTGTVLEKLFF. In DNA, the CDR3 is TGTGCCAGCAGTTCCACCGGGACAGTTCTCGAAAAACTGTTTTTT.

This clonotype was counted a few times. In DNA form, the CDR3 reads TGTGCCAGCAGCGCTGACAGGGCGGGTGAAACTGAAGCTTTCTTT. It encodes CASSADRAGETEAFF. V and J are TRBV6-5 and TRBJ1-1; TRBD1 agrees at 7 bases. The CDR3 runs 15 residues. After removal of 6 bases from V and 5 bases from J, the junction contained 12 bases not matched to a gene. Germline CDR1 reads MNHEY; CDR2 reads SVGAGI.

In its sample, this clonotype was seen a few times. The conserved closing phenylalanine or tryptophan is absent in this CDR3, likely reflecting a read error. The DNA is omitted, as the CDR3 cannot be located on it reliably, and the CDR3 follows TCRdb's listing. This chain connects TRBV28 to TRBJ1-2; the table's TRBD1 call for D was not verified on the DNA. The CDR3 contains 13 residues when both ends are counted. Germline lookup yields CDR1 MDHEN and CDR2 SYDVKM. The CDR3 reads CASSVTGSSGYTL.